The 24 T cell receptor beta chains presented below share a single source sample, sequenced in a study of shared T cell receptors in the human thymus. The data were produced by immunoSEQ multiplex PCR, yet TCRdb's version contains in-frame clones alone and is incomplete. The data hold hundreds of thousands of clones, with around nine tenths observed a single time. This sample also appeared in a second study, on human thymus T cells.

Sequenced sample: thymocytes. The receptors stem from a boy under two years old with a congenital heart defect.

This clone was seen only a few times. The chain employs TRBV10-1 and TRBJ2-1, with 11 bases lining up with TRBD2. This CDR3 is 22 amino acids long. The junction had 18 bases not matched to a gene; V was cut back by 2 bases and J by 0 bases. Germline CDR1 is WNHNN and CDR2 is SYGVQD (reference sequence). CDR3 sequence reads: CASSEERSGLAGPGGSYNEQFF. The CDR3 nucleotides read TGCGCCAGCAGTGAGGAACGTTCCGGACTAGCGGGCCCCGGGGGCTCCTACAATGAGCAGTTCTTC.

The chain couples TRBV4-3 to TRBJ2-7, with 12 bases matching TRBD2. The CDR3 loop spans 20 amino acids. Trimming cost V 4 bases and J 1 base; bases outside gene matches: 17. Germline V gives CDR1 LGHNA, CDR2 YSLEER. CDR3 bases: TGCGCCAGCAGCCGTTCCTATCCGGGACTAGCGGGCGCAGAGTCCTACGAGCAGTACTTC. Residues: CASSRSYPGLAGAESYEQYF.

V is TRBV6-1 and J is TRBJ1-1; 7 nucleotides agree with TRBD1. This CDR3 contains 14 residues. CDR1 is MNHNS and CDR2 is SASEGT in the germline V gene. The ends lost 11 bases at V and 3 bases at J; junction bases unmatched: 12. The CDR3 reads CAYRHRGKDTEAFF. CDR3 DNA: TGTGCCTACAGACACAGGGGAAAAGACACTGAAGCTTTCTTT.

This clone was seen only a few times. CDR3 region: CASSQESPASLAKNIQYF. The DNA for the CDR3 is TGCGCCAGCAGCCAAGAGTCTCCAGCTAGCCTAGCCAAAAACATTCAGTACTTC. This rearrangement joins TRBV4-3 to TRBJ2-4, with D maybe TRBD2 (5 bases). V lost 0 bases and J lost 0, with 15 bases in between. Per germline, CDR1 LGHNA and CDR2 YSLEER. The CDR3 runs to 18 residues.

The rearrangement links TRBV2 to TRBJ2-6, with a weak D call TRBD1 (5 bases). This CDR3 contains 14 residues. With 5 bases removed from V and 6 bases from J, the gap between germline ends came to 11 bases. The germline CDR1 and CDR2 sequences are SNHLY and FYNNEI. The CDR3 sequence: CASSSTVPANVLTF. The CDR3 nucleotides are TGTGCCAGCAGTTCGACAGTGCCGGCCAACGTCCTGACTTTC.

This clone was counted only a few times. The chain employs TRBV28 and TRBJ2-7; 9 bases align to TRBD2. V shed 7 bases and J 5 bases; nucleotides not matched to a gene: 9. The CDR3 loop spans 14 amino acids. Germline V lookup: CDR1 MDHEN, CDR2 SYDVKM. CDR3 protein: CASTPGGGRDEQYF. Here the CDR3 DNA reads TGTGCCAGCACCCCCGGGGGCGGGAGGGACGAGCAGTACTTC. Variable domain in full (rest from reference TRBV28 and TRBJ2-7): DVKVTQSSRYLVKRTGEKVFLECVQDMDHENMFWYRQDPGLGLRLIYFSYDVKMKEKGDIPEGYSVSREKKERFSLILESASTNQTSMYLCASTPGGGRDEQYFGPGTRLTVT.

The chain combines TRBV28 with TRBJ1-1, with 8 bases matching TRBD1. The ends lost 6 bases at V and 7 bases at J; junction bases unmatched: 7. This CDR3 region has 13 residues. The germline V gene encodes CDR1 MDHEN and CDR2 SYDVKM. The CDR3 nucleotides are TGTGCCAGCAGCAAGAAGGGACAGGATGAAGCTTTCTTT. Amino acid sequence: CASSKKGQDEAFF.

This rearrangement joins TRBV27 to TRBJ2-3, with D hard to call. The V gene's germline CDR1 is MNHEY and CDR2 SMNVEV (reference sequence). CDR3 length equals 11 residues. V lost 5 bases and J 3 bases, leaving 3 bases between the germline ends. The CDR3 region has the DNA TGTGCCAGCAGTCCAACAGATACGCAGTATTTT. Protein: CASSPTDTQYF.

This chain connects TRBV5-6 to TRBJ2-5, with a tentative D call TRBD1 (6 bases). V was shortened by 4 bases and J by 4 bases, with 20 bases between the two germline ends. The CDR3 spans 16 residues. CDR1 and CDR2 from the germline V gene are SGHDT and YYEEEE. CDR3: CASSPAGDEGRETQYF. CDR3 DNA sequence: TGTGCCAGCAGCCCCGCAGGGGACGAGGGGAGAGAGACCCAGTACTTC.

The chain joins TRBV6-5 to TRBJ2-1; D perhaps matches TRBD2 (5 bases). This CDR3 is 15 amino acids long. Germline CDR1 and CDR2: MNHEY and SVGAGI. Trimming left V 2 bases short and J 8 bases short, with 16 bases between. The CDR3, as DNA: TGTGCCAGCAGTTACAGGGCTAGCTTGTCCTATGAGCAGTTCTTC. Protein: CASSYRASLSYEQFF.

This clone has more than one count but fewer than ten. The rearrangement links TRBV6-5 to TRBJ2-2, with TRBD1 as a possible D gene (5 bases). Trimming removed 5 bases at V and 9 bases at J, with 7 bases between. CDR1 and CDR2 (germline): MNHEY, SVGAGI. The CDR3 contains 11 residues. CDR3 in amino acids: CASSKGRELFF. For the CDR3, the DNA is TGTGCCAGCAGTAAGGGGAGGGAGCTGTTTTTT.

The chain employs TRBV27 and TRBJ2-1; 9 bases map to TRBD2. The CDR3 runs 15 residues. Losses at the gene ends were 4 bases for V and 5 bases for J; bases not matched to a gene: 6. Germline loops: CDR1 MNHEY, CDR2 SMNVEV (reference sequence). CDR3 DNA: TGTGCCAGCAGTTCCGGGACTAGCAACCACAATGAGCAGTTCTTC. Its translation is CASSSGTSNHNEQFF.

J is TRBJ2-7 and V is TRBV5-8; possible D gene TRBD1, 6 bases. Trimming left V 6 bases short and J 5 bases short, with 21 bases between. The CDR3 consists of 15 residues. Per germline, CDR1 SGHTS and CDR2 YDEGEE. This CDR3 is CASKPPRGRGHEQYF. CDR3 DNA sequence: TGTGCCAGCAAACCGCCGAGGGGCAGGGGACACGAGCAGTACTTC.

This clone has only a few counts. This rearrangement joins TRBV5-4 to TRBJ1-2; 10 bases align to TRBD1. Germline assignment: CDR1 SGHNT and CDR2 YYREEE (reference sequence). The CDR3 is made up of 18 amino acids. J was trimmed by 5 bases and V by 0 bases; bases with no gene match: 13. The CDR3 region has the DNA TGTGCCAGCAGCTTGGGGCCCCCTCCCCAGGGACAGGGGTATGGCTACACCTTC. Protein product: CASSLGPPPQGQGYGYTF.

This chain joins TRBV4-1 and TRBJ2-7; 10 bases line up with TRBD2. CDR3 length: 14 amino acids. With 3 bases clipped from V and 4 bases from J, the junction kept 3 bases outside the gene matches. The germline CDR1 and CDR2 sequences are MGHRA and YSYEKL. Written as DNA, the CDR3 is TGCGCCAGCAGCCATTCTAGCGGGAGTTACGAGCAGTACTTC. Residues: CASSHSSGSYEQYF.

The rearrangement links TRBV7-2 to TRBJ1-2; weak D call: TRBD1 (5 bases). Germline values: CDR1 SGHTA, CDR2 FQGNSA. Trimming shortened V by 1 base and J by 1 base, and 13 bases separated the two germline ends. The CDR3 spans 16 residues. DNA for the CDR3: TGTGCCAGCAGCTTAGATTGGGGCCCCCTTAACTATGGCTACACCTTC. It specifies CASSLDWGPLNYGYTF.

The chain combines TRBV5-6 with TRBJ1-1; 9 bases match TRBD1. Looked up from germline, CDR1 is SGHDT and CDR2 is YYEEEE. Germline trimming cut 5 bases from V and 4 bases from J; bases unmatched to any gene: 12. The CDR3 is 16 residues long. In DNA, the CDR3 is TGTGCCAGCAGTTGCGGGACAGGGAAGTTAGGCACTGAAGCTTTCTTT. Its protein product is CASSCGTGKLGTEAFF.

The chain has TRBV4-3 and TRBJ1-6; no firm D call. V lost 0 bases to trimming and J lost 0 bases, with 9 bases between them. This CDR3 region has 17 residues. Germline V gene lookup returns CDR1 LGHNA and CDR2 YSLEER. CDR3 sequence reads: CASSQDLSGSYNSPLHF. In DNA, the CDR3 is TGCGCCAGCAGCCAAGATCTAAGTGGCTCCTATAATTCACCCCTCCACTTT.

This sequence joins TRBV5-4 and TRBJ2-7; TRBD1 is a possible D gene (5 bases). Trimming cost V 3 bases and J 1 base, with 11 bases left between them. The germline CDR1 and CDR2 sequences are SGHNT and YYREEE (reference sequence). The CDR3 is 14 amino acids. CDR3 sequence: CASSSDTRSYEQYF. In DNA, the CDR3 is TGTGCCAGCAGCTCGGACACCCGATCCTACGAGCAGTACTTC.

The chain uses TRBV4-1 and TRBJ2-1; 11 bases are shared with TRBD2. Losses at the gene ends were 0 bases for V and 6 bases for J; bases not matched to a gene: 13. Germline V lookup: CDR1 MGHRA, CDR2 YSYEKL. The CDR3 runs to 19 residues. The CDR3 sequence: CASSQDLGTSGEKTNEQFF. The CDR3 DNA follows: TGCGCCAGCAGCCAAGATCTAGGGACTAGCGGAGAGAAAACCAATGAGCAGTTCTTC.

This chain uses TRBV30 with TRBJ2-6, with 7 bases fitting TRBD2. The CDR3 has 18 amino acids. V was clipped by 1 base and J by 0 bases; unmatched bases: 9. Germline values: CDR1 GTSNPN, CDR2 SVGIG (reference sequence). CDR3 in DNA: TGTGCCTGGAGTGGGGGGGGTCTCACGCTCTCTGGGGCCAACGTCCTGACTTTC. Protein sequence: CAWSGGGLTLSGANVLTF.

This rearrangement joins TRBV30 to TRBJ2-5; tentatively, D is TRBD2 (6 bases). This CDR3 has 15 residues. Trimming took 2 bases from V and 8 from J, leaving 21 bases between them. In germline, CDR1 is GTSNPN, CDR2 SVGIG (reference sequence). The CDR3, as DNA: TGTGCCTGGAGTTCGAGGGAGGCAGCCTGTGATACCCAGTACTTC. It specifies CAWSSREAACDTQYF.

The chain has TRBV29-1 and TRBJ2-5, with D maybe TRBD1 (6 bases). Looked up from germline, CDR1 is SQVTM and CDR2 is ANQGSEA. Trimming took 4 bases from V and 5 from J, leaving 26 bases between them. This CDR3 comprises 17 residues. In DNA, the CDR3 is TGCAGCGTTGTAGGGGTTGAAAGGGACACCGGAATGGAGACCCAGTACTTC. Encoded protein: CSVVGVERDTGMETQYF.

The J gene is TRBJ1-2, the V gene TRBV6-5; D is undetermined. The CDR3 is 15 amino acids. Germline V lookup: CDR1 MNHEY, CDR2 SVGAGI. Trimming shortened V by 7 bases and J by 8 bases, and 23 bases separated the two germline ends. This chain's CDR3 is CASTPKAGFYPGYTF. In nucleotides, the CDR3 is TGTGCCAGCACCCCAAAGGCGGGCTTTTACCCCGGCTACACCTTC.